This entry lists 28 T cell receptor beta chains sequenced from one sample in a study of cytomegalovirus exposure and HLA in healthy donors. Primers included in the PCR were 60 Vbeta and 13 Jbeta primers. Sequenced by immunoSEQ multiplex PCR; TCRdb stores in-frame clones only, minus some. The sample includes around 130,000 clones, 84% of them seen just once. Material: PBMCs. The receptor set was obtained from a man aged 50 or older in good health and CMV-seronegative.

The chain joins TRBV27 to TRBJ1-2, with 8 bases matching TRBD1. Trimming at V came to 5 bases and at J to 5 bases, leaving 7 bases not matched to a gene. Germline-derived CDR1 and CDR2 are MNHEY and SMNVEV (reference sequence). The CDR3 length is 14 residues. CDR3 amino acids: CASSISDRGYGYTF. In nucleotides, the CDR3 is TGTGCCAGCAGTATCTCCGACAGGGGTTATGGCTACACCTTC.

The J gene is TRBJ2-2, the V gene TRBV9, with 7 bases that match TRBD2. Germline V gene sequence: CDR1 SGDLS, CDR2 YYNGEE. The CDR3 is 15 amino acids. V trimming: 5 bases; J trimming: 1 base; junction bases outside the gene matches: 5. The CDR3 nucleotides read TGTGCCAGCAGATCCGGACTAGGGAACACCGGGGAGCTGTTTTTT. Translated: CASRSGLGNTGELFF.

The genes are TRBV5-1 and TRBJ2-1; 7 nucleotides agree with TRBD2. The CDR3 has 15 amino acids. From germline, CDR1 is SGHRS and CDR2 YFSETQ. Trimming cost V 4 bases and J 4 bases; bases outside gene matches: 8. The DNA for the CDR3 is TGCGCCAGCAGCGCCGGGACTACTACATACAATGAGCAGTTCTTC. Protein: CASSAGTTTYNEQFF. The entire variable domain, with the rest obtained from reference TRBV5-1 and TRBJ2-1, is as follows: KAGVTQTPRYLIKTRGQQVTLSCSPISGHRSVSWYQQTPGQGLQFLFEYFSETQRNKGNFPGRFSGRQFSNSRSEMNVSTLELGDSALYLCASSAGTTTYNEQFFGPGTRLTVL.

This chain links TRBV4-1 with TRBJ2-7, with 12 bases fitting TRBD1. The CDR3 has 14 residues. V gave up 3 bases and J gave up 6 bases; unmatched junction bases: 3. CDR1 is MGHRA and CDR2 is YSYEKL in the germline V gene. The CDR3 DNA reads TGCGCCAGCAGCCAGGGACAGGGGGCAGGCGAGCAGTACTTC. It specifies CASSQGQGAGEQYF.

This sequence joins TRBV15 and TRBJ2-1; TRBD2 matches 16 bases. This CDR3 has 18 residues. V dropped 5 bases and J dropped 8; count of bases not matched to a gene: 12. From germline, CDR1 is LNHNV and CDR2 YYDKDF (reference sequence). The CDR3 DNA reads as TGTGCCACCAGCGTACATGGTCCGGGGACTAGCGGGGGGGATGAGCAGTTCTTC. It is translated as CATSVHGPGTSGGDEQFF. Drawing the rest from reference TRBV15 and TRBJ2-1, the complete variable domain is DAMVIQNPRYQVTQFGKPVTLSCSQTLNHNVMYWYQQKSSQAPKLLFHYYDKDFNNEADTPDNFQSRRPNTSFCFLDIRSPGLGDTAMYLCATSVHGPGTSGGDEQFFGPGTRLTVL.

This chain links TRBV6-1 with TRBJ1-5; D possibly corresponds to TRBD1 (6 bases). The CDR3 consists of 14 residues. Germline V gene lookup returns CDR1 MNHNS and CDR2 SASEGT. The V and J ends lost 4 bases and 4 bases respectively, with 11 bases between them. Here the CDR3 DNA reads TGTGCCAGCAGTGGACAGGTGAATAATCAGCCCCAGCATTTT. This encodes CASSGQVNNQPQHF.

The chain has TRBV27 and TRBJ2-7; 9 bases are shared with TRBD1. Trimming removed 3 bases from V and 5 bases from J; junction bases left unmatched: 5. The CDR3 extends over 14 amino acids. CDR1 is MNHEY, CDR2 SMNVEV, per germline (reference sequence). The CDR3 sequence is CASSFLDRGHEQYF. CDR3 DNA sequence: TGTGCCAGCAGTTTTCTGGACAGGGGCCACGAGCAGTACTTC.

The chain carries TRBV4-3 and TRBJ1-2; D may be TRBD1 (5 bases). V was pared by 0 bases and J by 4 bases, with 9 bases between. The CDR3 is 14 residues long. In germline, CDR1 is LGHNA, CDR2 YSLEER. This chain's CDR3 is CASSQDRGLYGYTF. CDR3 in DNA: TGCGCCAGCAGCCAAGATAGGGGACTCTATGGCTACACCTTC.

The DNA for the CDR3 is TGTGCCAGCAGGGGGGGGACAGGGCATCAGCCCCAGCATTTT. Its translation: CASRGGTGHQPQHF. V gene TRBV27 combines with J gene TRBJ1-5; TRBD1 agrees at 9 bases. CDR1 and CDR2 from the germline V gene are MNHEY and SMNVEV (reference sequence). The trim removed 6 bases at V and 5 bases at J, leaving 5 bases unmatched. This CDR3 contains 14 residues.

The chain joins TRBV12-1 to TRBJ1-2; the table's TRBD1 call for D was not verified on the DNA. TRBV12-1 is noted as a pseudogene. The CDR3 has 14 amino acids. The CDR3: CASSFGTGGNGYTF. The CDR3 region has the DNA TGTGCCAGCAGCTTTGGGACAGGGGGTAATGGCTACACCTTC.

The chain recombines TRBV2 with TRBJ2-5; D possibly corresponds to TRBD1 (6 bases). In germline, CDR1 is SNHLY, CDR2 FYNNEI. The CDR3 is 14 residues long. Trimming stripped 4 bases from V and 1 base from J, with 10 bases between. CDR3 residues: CASSVGRGQETQYF. DNA for the CDR3: TGTGCCAGCAGTGTTGGCAGGGGCCAAGAGACCCAGTACTTC.

The sample holds a few counts of this clone. The rearrangement links TRBV10-3 to TRBJ2-1; 7 nucleotides align to TRBD2. Germline CDR1 and CDR2: ENHRY and SYGVKD. The CDR3 is 13 residues long. With V trimmed by 8 bases and J by 3 bases, 4 bases remained unmatched. The CDR3 sequence is CAIGAGDYNEQFF. In nucleotides, the CDR3 is TGTGCCATCGGGGCGGGGGACTACAATGAGCAGTTCTTC.

The genes are TRBV5-1 and TRBJ1-2; D not resolved. CDR1 and CDR2 (germline): SGHRS, YFSETQ. The V gene lost 0 bases and the J gene lost 6 bases, with 12 bases spanning the gap. This CDR3 has 14 amino acids. This CDR3 reads CASSLGVGGDGYTF. The CDR3 DNA sequence: TGCGCCAGCAGCTTGGGAGTAGGCGGGGATGGCTACACCTTC. The complete variable domain, with remaining parts taken from reference TRBV5-1 and TRBJ1-2, reads KAGVTQTPRYLIKTRGQQVTLSCSPISGHRSVSWYQQTPGQGLQFLFEYFSETQRNKGNFPGRFSGRQFSNSRSEMNVSTLELGDSALYLCASSLGVGGDGYTFGSGTRLTVV.

This clone appeared a single time. V is TRBV5-1 and J is TRBJ2-3, with 7 bases identical to TRBD1. This CDR3 is 13 amino acids long. The V segment lost 6 bases and the J segment 5 bases; nucleotides outside the gene matches: 6. The germline gives CDR1 SGHRS, CDR2 YFSETQ. This CDR3 reads CASTQTGQDTQYF. CDR3 coding DNA: TGCGCCAGCACCCAGACAGGGCAAGATACGCAGTATTTT.

The chain carries TRBV6-8 and TRBJ1-5; D ambiguous. CDR3 length: 15 residues. Germline lookup yields CDR1 MNHGY and CDR2 SAAAGT. V lost 4 bases and J lost 5, with 15 bases in between. CDR3 loop: CASSFRAGGDQPQHF. CDR3 nucleotides: TGTGCCAGCAGTTTTAGGGCAGGCGGGGATCAGCCCCAGCATTTT.

The genes are TRBV7-2 and TRBJ1-5; 9 bases fit TRBD1. Trimming at V came to 6 bases and at J to 6 bases, leaving 6 bases not matched to a gene. Germline CDR1 and CDR2: SGHTA and FQGNSA. The CDR3 sequence is 14 residues long. The CDR3 DNA sequence: TGTGCCAGCAGACAGGGGGCGATGGGTCAGCCCCAGCATTTT. It translates to CASRQGAMGQPQHF.

The chain carries TRBV29-1 and TRBJ2-5; perhaps TRBD1 as D (6 bases). The DNA end is a closer match to TRBJ2-7, so the J assignment may be wrong. CDR3 length equals 13 residues. Looked up from germline, CDR1 is SQVTM and CDR2 is ANQGSEA. The CDR3 reads CSVFWTATYEQYF. As DNA, the CDR3 is TGCAGCGTTTTCTGGACAGCCACCTACGAGCAGTACTTC.

This sequence joins TRBV6-5 and TRBJ2-1; TRBD2 aligns across 11 bases. CDR3 length: 16 residues. Germline V gene lookup returns CDR1 MNHEY and CDR2 SVGAGI. V lost 0 bases to trimming and J lost 8 bases; unmatched junction nucleotides: 6. CDR3: CASSYSASGGIDEQFF. The DNA for the CDR3 is TGTGCCAGCAGTTACTCCGCTAGCGGGGGGATCGATGAGCAGTTCTTC.

This clone showed up just a few times. The genes are TRBV6-5 and TRBJ1-3; no firm D call. Trimming took off 4 bases at V and 3 bases at J, with 10 bases between the two ends. CDR1 is MNHEY and CDR2 is SVGAGI in the germline V gene. The length of the CDR3 is 14 residues. The CDR3 sequence: CASSSGLFGNTIYF. In DNA form, the CDR3 reads TGTGCCAGCAGTTCTGGACTCTTTGGAAACACCATATATTTT.

CDR3 DNA sequence: TGCGCCAGCAGCTTGAGCGGGGGGGCAGATACGCAGTATTTT. It is translated as CASSLSGGADTQYF. This sequence joins TRBV5-1 and TRBJ2-3, with TRBD2 identical over 10 bases. The germline CDR1 and CDR2 sequences are SGHRS and YFSETQ. The V gene end was trimmed by 1 base and the J gene end by 4 bases; junction bases not matched to a gene: 0. The CDR3 has 14 residues.

This clone showed up just a few times. This sequence joins TRBV2 and TRBJ2-4, with D perhaps matching TRBD1 (5 bases). The CDR3 length is 14 residues. Germline V gives CDR1 SNHLY, CDR2 FYNNEI. Trimming shortened V by 5 bases and J by 5 bases, and 13 bases separated the two germline ends. The CDR3 sequence is CASSNPGLQNIQYF. CDR3 coding DNA: TGTGCCAGCAGTAACCCAGGGCTACAAAACATTCAGTACTTC.

This clone was counted a few times. Here the CDR3 DNA reads TGTGCCAGCAGGACTGGGACAGGGAGTACTGAAGCTTTCTTT. Residues: CASRTGTGSTEAFF. This rearrangement joins TRBV27 to TRBJ1-1; TRBD1 agrees at 9 bases. Germline values: CDR1 MNHEY, CDR2 SMNVEV (reference sequence). V dropped 6 bases and J dropped 5; count of bases not matched to a gene: 7. There are 14 residues in the CDR3.

The chain joins TRBV5-4 to TRBJ2-1; D may be TRBD1 (5 bases). Trimming shortened V by 4 bases and J by 6 bases, and 20 bases separated the two germline ends. The germline gives CDR1 SGHNT, CDR2 YYREEE (reference sequence). This CDR3 is built from 16 residues. This CDR3 reads CASSPGGAGQFNEQFF. The CDR3, as DNA: TGTGCCAGCAGCCCTGGTGGGGCAGGGCAATTCAATGAGCAGTTCTTC.

This chain joins TRBV4-2 and TRBJ1-1, with 7 bases fitting TRBD1. CDR3 length: 16 residues. Trimming at V came to 0 bases and at J to 1 base, leaving 5 bases not matched to a gene. CDR1 is LGHNA, CDR2 YNFKEQ, per germline. The CDR3 is CASSQDLQGGNTEAFF. In nucleotides, the CDR3 is TGTGCCAGCAGCCAAGATCTTCAGGGGGGGAACACTGAAGCTTTCTTT.

The DNA of the CDR3 is TGCGCCAGCAGCAAGGGACAGAACACTGAAGCTTTCTTT. It yields the protein CASSKGQNTEAFF. The chain is built from TRBV5-1 and TRBJ1-1, with D maybe TRBD1 (6 bases). This CDR3 has 13 amino acids. V was shortened by 4 bases and J by 1 base, with 8 bases between the two germline ends. Germline CDR1 reads SGHRS; CDR2 reads YFSETQ.

The chain combines TRBV15 with TRBJ2-2, with TRBD1 as a possible D gene (6 bases). CDR1 LNHNV and CDR2 YYDKDF come from the germline V gene (reference sequence). This CDR3 comprises 16 residues. Trimming took 1 base from V and 1 from J, leaving 10 bases between them. This chain's CDR3 is CATSRVKDRNTGELFF. The CDR3 DNA sequence: TGTGCCACCAGCAGAGTAAAGGACAGGAACACCGGGGAGCTGTTTTTT.

This clone was seen more than once but under ten times. The chain links TRBV19 to TRBJ1-1; D not certain. The CDR3 spans 12 residues. From germline, CDR1 is LNHDA and CDR2 SQIVND (reference sequence). Trimming stripped 1 base from V and 7 bases from J, with 7 bases between. This CDR3 is CASSIVPNEAFF. In DNA, the CDR3 is TGTGCCAGTAGTATAGTCCCAAATGAAGCTTTCTTT.

This chain links TRBV4-3 with TRBJ2-7; maybe TRBD1 (6 bases). This CDR3 region has 16 residues. V lost 4 bases to trimming and J lost 6 bases, with 22 bases between them. Germline V gene sequence: CDR1 LGHNA, CDR2 YSLEER. The CDR3 bases are TGCGCCAGCAGCCCCTCGAGAACTGGGACATTAATCGAGCAGTACTTC. It yields the protein CASSPSRTGTLIEQYF.